This T cell receptor beta chain appears in the sequencing data of a study of cytomegalovirus exposure and HLA in healthy donors (dated by TCRdb to 2016 to 2017). With respect to the entire study: In an earlier analysis of approximately 500 of the donors, under 300 Gb of sequence data and some 100 million unique TCR beta sequences from roughly 190 million T cells were reported. Typing coverage varied by locus: roughly 620-640 donors for A, B, C, DRB1 and DQB1; roughly 520 for DQA1; over 600 for DPA1; 450 to 480 for DPB1. Besides the first cohort of roughly 700 subjects, a separate validation cohort made up of around 120 different subjects was used. In the later analysis, no new phenotypic data were used to find candidate immune exposures; instead, reliance was placed on TCR beta sequences and their occurrence across donors. The genetic ancestry cluster associated with self-reported Caucasian donors included 80% to 90% of the approximately 410 genotyped donors. An early release covering over 500 HLA-typed donors comprised about 320 gigabases of sequencing data and around 86 million unique TCR sequences. The study used immunosequencing to profile the T cell repertoires of approximately 640 subjects and linked those repertoires to cytomegalovirus serostatus. To predict cytomegalovirus infection status, the study combined high-throughput TCR immunosequencing, statistical association of individual TCRs with disease status, and machine learning. To study patterns of TCR occurrence, a later analysis re-analyzed previously published TCR beta repertoires from hundreds of donors and added high-resolution HLA genotyping. Among about 410 genotyped donors of the cohort, an average of roughly 230,000 unique TCR beta nucleotide sequences was sequenced per donor, of which 15% to 20% were non-productive. All discovery cohort repertoires had been generated using a single sequencing platform. Genome-wide SNP genotypes for about 60% of the roughly 670 donors were used in a later genetic analysis, which treated that subset as a discovery cohort. A handful of DR-DQ haplotypes were handled as single units for association and clustering because linkage in the cohort was strong. To decide whether each TCR beta V gene segment behaved as functional or pseudogenic, an earlier analysis of nearly 600 of the donors relied on high-throughput TCR beta sequencing. Donor age, sex, ethnicity and CMV serostatus were compiled together with the repertoire data. The study aimed to test whether signatures of past pathogen exposure could be identified by cataloging public T cell receptors. HLA typing included class I and class II loci at four-digit resolution. Points the paper makes about the study in general: According to a later analysis, TCR association rates differed among HLA loci, with DRB1 alleles showing the most associated TCRs and HLA-C alleles showing the fewest. In the study, approximately 150 TCR beta chains were listed as associated with cytomegalovirus. In a later analysis, some 17,000 TCR beta sequences were associated with specific HLA alleles at a false discovery rate of 0.05. In a later analysis, most CMV-associated TCR beta chains were found to appear HLA-restricted, with HLA associations seemingly driven largely by CMV exposure. A cluster of highly shared sequence variants was judged likely to be a technical artifact of the sequencing pipeline. Because counts were too low, 15 to 20 rarely observed V segments, including chromosome 9 orphons, were excluded from the earlier analysis of some 540 of the donors. In an earlier analysis of roughly 560 of the donors, most TCR beta V segments were observed in productive rearrangements about 90% or about 30% of the time, broadly matching IMGT annotations. A few of the identified cytomegalovirus-associated TCR beta chains were confirmed in vitro to be specific for cytomegalovirus antigens. Because some donors lacked HLA typing at each locus, the association tests relied only on the typed subset. Linkage disequilibrium might explain the correlated functional status among segregating V segments, but an unknown experimental factor could not be excluded. The authors suggested that the approach could potentially be extended to other disease states and immunological phenotypes. In a later genetic analysis, fewer N-insertions in productive TCRs were reported among donors in an Asian-associated ancestry cluster than the roughly 710-donor mean. The only immune exposure information available for the cohort was CMV serostatus. An association between a missense DCLRE1C variant and V-gene and J-gene trimming of TCR beta chains was found in a later genetic analysis and replicated in an independent cohort. Assigning TCR associations to individual alleles was difficult when HLA alleles, especially DR and DQ, strongly co-occurred. In a later analysis, HLA-associated TCR beta chains were found to be more clonally expanded and to have lower generation probabilities than equally common non-associated chains. A further reported finding was that TCR beta sequences accurately predicted the HLA-A and HLA-B alleles for most subjects in the first cohort. Most TCR sequences were seen in very few donors, while some public TCRs were found in many individuals. The presence/absence analyses assumed that sequencing depth was roughly uniform across donors, and that assumption may not be true. Some IMGT-functional V segments, including TRBV6-2 and TRBV6-3, could not be told apart with the 87-base-pair reads, so those segments were excluded. Cytomegalovirus status was reported to be diagnosed by the classifier with high specificity and sensitivity in both the original and validation cohorts. This cohort had only TCR beta chains sequenced, and the lack of alpha or paired-chain data limited which features could be detected. Several of the top co-occurrence clusters appeared to be linked to parvovirus B19, influenza, CMV and Epstein-Barr virus, according to a later analysis.

In the case of this clone: The antigen this receptor binds is unknown. Base quality data are lacking; no much larger clone is found one base away.

The cohort was made up of roughly 670 healthy bone marrow donors. At the time of sampling, all cohort members were nominally healthy, though unrecorded immune exposures were likely present. The donor was CMV seropositive and belonged to the group of 250 to 300 seropositive cohort members. A peripheral blood sample was collected from each donor, and TCR beta sequencing was performed on peripheral blood mononuclear cells. Genomic DNA was extracted from the blood cell samples with the Qiagen DNeasy Blood Extraction Kit. From the cysteine through the phenylalanine, the CDR3 covers 19 amino acids. Only the CDR3 part of the read is kept: 57 bases, read in frame from the first base. According to the germline V gene, CDR1 reads MDHEN and CDR2 reads SYDVKM. V and J are trimmed by 7 bases and 1 base, and the gene matches miss 18 bases of the junction. Library preparation employed the immunoSEQ multiplex PCR assay. The multiplex PCR relied on a mix of 60 forward primers for TCR Vbeta segments and 13 reverse primers for TCR Jbeta segments. The CDR3 region of rearranged TCR beta genes was amplified from genomic DNA by a multiplex PCR assay. On the Illumina HiSeq System, the amplified TCR beta libraries were sequenced as 87-base-pair reads. As for the original processing: A later analysis counted 65 million to 90 million unique TCR beta chains across the 666 repertoires, and around 9.9 million of these chains were shared by at least two donors. Raw reads were error-corrected and collapsed into unique sequences with a nearest-neighbor algorithm that merged closely related sequences to remove PCR and sequencing errors. V, D and J gene segments were assigned by aligning CDR3 sequences to IMGT reference sequences. For a sequence to be retained, a match of at least six nucleotides was required to both a V gene segment and a J gene segment. A rearrangement counted as productive if the CDR3 had no stop codons and remained in frame with V and J, and every other rearrangement counted as non-productive. Following IMGT convention, CDR3 was defined as the stretch from the second conserved V-encoded cysteine to the conserved J-encoded phenylalanine. The earlier analysis of about 590 of the donors excluded sequences that lacked an unambiguous match to a single V gene segment. In an earlier analysis of 587 of the donors, V segments were called functional above 56.7% productive rearrangements and were called segregating when the between-donor standard deviation exceeded 5%. To diagnose cytomegalovirus status from the catalog of TCR beta chain sequences, a statistical classification framework was built. A later analysis assigned V and J genes by comparing TCR nucleotide sequences with IMGT/GENE-DB human TR gene sequences. The TCRdist pipeline was used in a later analysis to assign CDR3 sequences and most-parsimonious VDJ recombination scenarios. A later analysis defined each TCR beta chain by its CDR3 amino acid sequence plus V-gene family, and excluded reads lacking a unique V-gene family. To address suspected cross-contamination and a sequencing artifact, a later analysis removed 592 highly shared, low-generation-probability nucleotide sequences. For each public chain, a later analysis derived a clonal expansion index from normalized ranks of inferred template counts within each repertoire. In a later analysis, generation probabilities were computed using a VDJ recombination model fitted to out-of-frame rearrangements, and the results were checked against IGoR. In a later analysis, TCR-TCR, TCR-HLA and TCR-CMV co-occurrence was scored with hypergeometric tests, and a repertoire-size bias correction was applied to TCR pairs. A later analysis estimated false discovery rates by permuting HLA or CMV assignments 20 times. In a later analysis, co-occurring TCRs were grouped using DBSCAN, and TCRdist sequence similarity was added for clustering within HLA-allele-positive subsets. Repertoires with fewer than 30,000 or more than 120,000 public chains were left out of co-occurrence clustering, as were five repertoires with anomalous nucleotide sharing. The table was pulled from immuneACCESS by TCRdb, which kept in-frame rearrangements only. Such tables lose some clones; where checked, under half of the loss comes from unresolved V genes, and the rest has no known cause. Clonal size and the V and J genes are those of that table, whereas D and trimming came from the DNA. For this sample the table gives more than 95,000 clones, of which approximately 81% were detected only once. Of the sample, approximately 4.5% is held by the ten largest clones.

The specimen was PBMCs. This sequence uses TRBV28 and TRBJ2-3; TRBD2 agrees with 9 junctional bases. The sequence derives from a man between 25 and 39 years old in good health and CMV-seropositive. The nucleotide sequence reads as follows: TGTGCCAGCACTTCCCCGGGACTAGCAAAAAAGGGCCGCACAGATACGCAGTATTTT. Its protein product is CASTSPGLAKKGRTDTQYF. Extended through the reference TRBV28 and TRBJ2-3 proteins, this CDR3 yields the full variable domain: DVKVTQSSRYLVKRTGEKVFLECVQDMDHENMFWYRQDPGLGLRLIYFSYDVKMKEKGDIPEGYSVSREKKERFSLILESASTNQTSMYLCASTSPGLAKKGRTDTQYFGPGTRLTVL.